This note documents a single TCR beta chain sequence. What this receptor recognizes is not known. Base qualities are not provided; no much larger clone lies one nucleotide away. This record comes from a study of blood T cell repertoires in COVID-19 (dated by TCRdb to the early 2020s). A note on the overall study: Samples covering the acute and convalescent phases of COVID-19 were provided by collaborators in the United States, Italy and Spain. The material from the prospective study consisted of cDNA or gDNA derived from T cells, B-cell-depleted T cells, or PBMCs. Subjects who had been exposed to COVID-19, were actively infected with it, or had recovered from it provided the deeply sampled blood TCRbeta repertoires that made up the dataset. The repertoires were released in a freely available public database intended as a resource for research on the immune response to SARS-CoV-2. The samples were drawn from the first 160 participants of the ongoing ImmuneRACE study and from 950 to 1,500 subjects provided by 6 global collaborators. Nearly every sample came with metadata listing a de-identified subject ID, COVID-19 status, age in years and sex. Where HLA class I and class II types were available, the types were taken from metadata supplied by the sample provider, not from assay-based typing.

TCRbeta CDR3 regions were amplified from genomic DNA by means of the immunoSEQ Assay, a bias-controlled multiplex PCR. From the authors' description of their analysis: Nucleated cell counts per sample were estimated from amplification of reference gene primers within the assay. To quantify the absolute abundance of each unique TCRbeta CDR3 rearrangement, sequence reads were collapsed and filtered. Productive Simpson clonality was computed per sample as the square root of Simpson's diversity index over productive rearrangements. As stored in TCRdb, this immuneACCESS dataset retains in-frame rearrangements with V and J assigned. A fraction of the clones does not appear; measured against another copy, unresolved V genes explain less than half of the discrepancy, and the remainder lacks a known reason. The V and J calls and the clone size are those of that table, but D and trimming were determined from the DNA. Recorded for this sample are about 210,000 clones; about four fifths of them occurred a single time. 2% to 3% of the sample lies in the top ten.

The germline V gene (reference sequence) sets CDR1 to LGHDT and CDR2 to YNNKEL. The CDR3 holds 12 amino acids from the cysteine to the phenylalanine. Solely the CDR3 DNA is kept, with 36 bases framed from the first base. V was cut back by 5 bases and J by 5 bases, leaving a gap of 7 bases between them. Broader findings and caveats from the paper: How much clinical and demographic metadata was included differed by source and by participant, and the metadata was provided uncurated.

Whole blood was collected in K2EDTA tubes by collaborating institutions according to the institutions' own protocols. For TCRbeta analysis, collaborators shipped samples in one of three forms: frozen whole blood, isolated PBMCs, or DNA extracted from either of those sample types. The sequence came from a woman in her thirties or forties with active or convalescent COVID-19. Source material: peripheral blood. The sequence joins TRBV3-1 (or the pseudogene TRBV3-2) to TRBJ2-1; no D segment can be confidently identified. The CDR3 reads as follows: CASSNFNNEQFF. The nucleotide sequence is TGTGCCAGCAGCAATTTTAACAATGAGCAGTTCTTC.